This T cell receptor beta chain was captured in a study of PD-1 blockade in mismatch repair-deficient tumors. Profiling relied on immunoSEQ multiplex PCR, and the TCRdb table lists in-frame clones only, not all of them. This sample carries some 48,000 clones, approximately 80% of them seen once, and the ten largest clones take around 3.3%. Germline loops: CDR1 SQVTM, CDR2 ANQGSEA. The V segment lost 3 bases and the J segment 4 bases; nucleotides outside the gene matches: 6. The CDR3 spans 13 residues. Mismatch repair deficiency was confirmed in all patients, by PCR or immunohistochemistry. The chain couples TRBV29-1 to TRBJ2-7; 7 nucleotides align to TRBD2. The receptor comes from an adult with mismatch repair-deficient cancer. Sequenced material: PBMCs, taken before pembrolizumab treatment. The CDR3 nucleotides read TGCAGCGTTGAGGCGGGAGACACTTACGAGCAGTACTTC. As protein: CSVEAGDTYEQYF.